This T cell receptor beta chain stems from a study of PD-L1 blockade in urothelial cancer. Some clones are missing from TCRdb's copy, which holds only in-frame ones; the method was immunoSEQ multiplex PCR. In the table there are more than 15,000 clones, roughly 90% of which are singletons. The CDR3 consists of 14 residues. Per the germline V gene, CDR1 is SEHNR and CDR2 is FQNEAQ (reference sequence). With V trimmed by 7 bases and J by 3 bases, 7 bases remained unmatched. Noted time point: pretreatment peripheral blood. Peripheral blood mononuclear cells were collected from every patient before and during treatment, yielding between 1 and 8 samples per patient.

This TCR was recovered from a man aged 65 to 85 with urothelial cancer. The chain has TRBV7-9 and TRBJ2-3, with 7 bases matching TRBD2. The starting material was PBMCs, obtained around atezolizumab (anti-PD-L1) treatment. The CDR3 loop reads CASIISGYTDTQYF. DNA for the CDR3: TGTGCCAGCATAATTAGCGGGTATACAGATACGCAGTATTTT. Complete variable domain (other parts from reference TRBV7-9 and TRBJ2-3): DTGVSQNPRHKITKRGQNVTFRCDPISEHNRLYWYRQTLGQGPEFLTYFQNEAQLEKSRLLSDRFSAERPKGSFSTLEIQRTEQGDSAMYLCASIISGYTDTQYFGPGTRLTVL.